The 29 T cell receptor beta chains reported below all come from one sample, sequenced in a study of T cell responses to AZD1222 COVID-19 vaccine. This table comes from immunoSEQ multiplex PCR, and its TCRdb copy is limited to in-frame clones, with some not included. The sample has more than 100,000 clones, 70% to 90% seen once. Source: peripheral blood, taken 28 days after the second dose of the MenACWY control vaccine. These receptors were obtained from an adult who received the MenACWY meningococcal vaccine as a control.

The gene calls are TRBV29-1 and TRBJ1-2, with 12 nucleotides matching TRBD1. V lost 0 bases and J lost 0; bases outside the gene matches: 11. There are 19 residues in the CDR3. Per the germline V gene, CDR1 is SQVTM and CDR2 is ANQGSEA. CDR3 DNA sequence: TGCAGCGTTGAAGAGAGACTGAAGGGACAGGGGGCCACTAACTATGGCTACACCTTC. It is translated as CSVEERLKGQGATNYGYTF.

This chain connects TRBV28 to TRBJ1-1, with a weak D call TRBD1 (5 bases). This CDR3 comprises 14 residues. Trimming took 6 bases from V and 0 from J, leaving 11 bases between them. Germline-derived CDR1 and CDR2 are MDHEN and SYDVKM. CDR3 sequence: CASRDRLMNTEAFF. The CDR3 DNA reads as TGTGCCAGCAGAGACAGACTTATGAACACTGAAGCTTTCTTT.

The rearrangement links TRBV6-5 to TRBJ1-1; D is possibly TRBD1 (5 bases). V shed 0 bases and J shed 5 bases, with 13 bases lying between them. Germline V lookup: CDR1 MNHEY, CDR2 SVGAGI. The CDR3 is 15 amino acids. The CDR3 nucleotides read TGTGCCAGCAGTTACTCCCACAGGCTAGGGACTGAAGCTTTCTTT. Amino acids: CASSYSHRLGTEAFF.

The gene calls are TRBV5-1 and TRBJ1-4, with D hard to call. This CDR3 comprises 14 residues. Trimming took 1 base from V and 4 from J, leaving 8 bases between them. CDR1 is SGHRS and CDR2 is YFSETQ in the germline V gene. The CDR3 bases are TGCGCCAGCAGCTTGTCCGGGTTTAATGAAAAACTGTTTTTT. It specifies CASSLSGFNEKLFF. Full variable domain (outside the CDR3, taken from reference TRBV5-1 and TRBJ1-4): KAGVTQTPRYLIKTRGQQVTLSCSPISGHRSVSWYQQTPGQGLQFLFEYFSETQRNKGNFPGRFSGRQFSNSRSEMNVSTLELGDSALYLCASSLSGFNEKLFFGSGTQLSVL.

The rearrangement uses TRBV6-6 and TRBJ2-1; tentative D call: TRBD2 (6 bases). The CDR3 has 16 amino acids. Looked up from germline, CDR1 is MNHNY and CDR2 is SVGAGI (reference sequence). V dropped 0 bases and J dropped 6 bases, with 15 bases sitting between them. CDR3: CASSYSIAGPPNEQFF. The CDR3 DNA reads TGTGCCAGCAGTTACTCGATCGCGGGGCCCCCCAATGAGCAGTTCTTC.

The chain couples TRBV4-2 to TRBJ1-5, with D unresolved. Germline CDR1 LGHNA, CDR2 YNFKEQ. V shed 0 bases and J shed 3 bases, with 12 bases lying between them. This CDR3 spans 16 amino acids. CDR3 in DNA: TGTGCCAGCAGCCAAGATCAGACCCGGGCCAATCAGCCCCAGCATTTT. Translation: CASSQDQTRANQPQHF.

The V gene is TRBV30, the J gene TRBJ1-3; tentatively, D is TRBD1 (5 bases). Per germline, CDR1 GTSNPN and CDR2 SVGIG (reference sequence). Trimming cost V 3 bases and J 6 bases, with 18 bases left between them. The CDR3 contains 15 residues. The CDR3 loop reads CAWRSQQGGSNTIYF. CDR3 sequence (DNA): TGTGCCTGGAGGAGTCAGCAGGGTGGGTCAAACACCATATATTTT.

The chain couples TRBV5-6 to TRBJ2-3; D gene uncertain. This CDR3 has 13 residues. Trimming removed 0 bases at V and 4 bases at J, with 6 bases between. Germline-derived CDR1 and CDR2 are SGHDT and YYEEEE. Here the CDR3 reads CASSLGGPDTQYF. CDR3 DNA: TGTGCCAGCAGCTTGGGCGGCCCAGATACGCAGTATTTT.

This chain uses TRBV5-5 with TRBJ1-6; no clear D. Per the germline V gene, CDR1 is SGHKS and CDR2 is YYEKEE (reference sequence). Trimming took off 0 bases at V and 7 bases at J, with 11 bases between the two ends. This CDR3 comprises 15 residues. The CDR3 coding sequence is TGTGCCAGCAGCTTGGTCGGCCAGATAAATTCACCCCTCCACTTT. Translation gives CASSLVGQINSPLHF.

The rearrangement links TRBV19 to TRBJ2-2; TRBD1 matches 10 bases. In germline, CDR1 is LNHDA, CDR2 SQIVND (reference sequence). Trimming cost V 4 bases and J 1 base; bases outside gene matches: 3. This CDR3 region has 16 residues. DNA of the CDR3: TGTGCCAGTAGTACCCGGGACAGGGGGAACACCGGGGAGCTGTTTTTT. Residues: CASSTRDRGNTGELFF.

This chain uses TRBV18 with TRBJ1-2; 8 bases are shared with TRBD1. Germline CDR1 KGHSH, CDR2 LQKENI. This CDR3 region has 18 residues. With V trimmed by 3 bases and J by 2 bases, 14 bases remained unmatched. The DNA of the CDR3 is TGTGCCAGCTCACCTCCCGGGCAGGGGGCCACACTCAACTATGGCTACACCTTC. Translated, it gives CASSPPGQGATLNYGYTF.

This clone was observed once. The chain joins TRBV5-1 to TRBJ2-7, with D possibly called TRBD1 or TRBD2 (6 bases each). V lost 4 bases to trimming and J lost 6 bases, with 17 bases between them. CDR3 length: 14 amino acids. Germline CDR1 and CDR2: SGHRS and YFSETQ. The CDR3 nucleotides are TGCGCCAGCAGCGGCTTTCGGGGGCTAAGCGAGCAGTACTTC. It specifies CASSGFRGLSEQYF.

The chain combines TRBV5-1 with TRBJ2-5, with TRBD1 identical over 7 bases. CDR1 SGHRS and CDR2 YFSETQ come from the germline V gene. The V gene end was trimmed by 4 bases and the J gene end by 5 bases; junction bases not matched to a gene: 8. The CDR3 covers 14 residues. The CDR3 bases are TGCGCCAGCAGCCGCCAGGGGGAAGGGGAGACCCAGTACTTC. Residues: CASSRQGEGETQYF. Full variable domain (rest looked up from reference TRBV5-1 and TRBJ2-5): KAGVTQTPRYLIKTRGQQVTLSCSPISGHRSVSWYQQTPGQGLQFLFEYFSETQRNKGNFPGRFSGRQFSNSRSEMNVSTLELGDSALYLCASSRQGEGETQYFGPGTRLLVL.

The gene calls are TRBV4-1 and TRBJ2-1; no firm D call. The CDR3 runs to 17 residues. Germline values: CDR1 MGHRA, CDR2 YSYEKL. Trimming removed 1 base at V and 5 bases at J, with 18 bases between. Written as DNA, the CDR3 is TGCGCCAGCAGCCAAGGACCCCACGGAGTCAACGACAATGAGCAGTTCTTC. The encoded protein is CASSQGPHGVNDNEQFF.

J is TRBJ2-2 and V is TRBV28, with TRBD1 as a possible D gene (6 bases). The germline V gene encodes CDR1 MDHEN and CDR2 SYDVKM. The CDR3 is 13 residues long. V lost 10 bases, J lost 3 bases, and 12 bases lay in between. This chain's CDR3 is CANGRQDTGELFF. The CDR3 DNA reads TGTGCCAACGGTCGACAGGACACCGGGGAGCTGTTTTTT. The variable domain in full, completed from reference TRBV28 and TRBJ2-2, reads DVKVTQSSRYLVKRTGEKVFLECVQDMDHENMFWYRQDPGLGLRLIYFSYDVKMKEKGDIPEGYSVSREKKERFSLILESASTNQTSMYLCANGRQDTGELFFGEGSRLTVL.

The genes are TRBV9 and TRBJ1-3, with D perhaps matching TRBD1 (5 bases). CDR3 length: 16 amino acids. V lost 1 base and J 4 bases, leaving 15 bases between the germline ends. CDR1 and CDR2 from the germline V gene are SGDLS and YYNGEE. The CDR3 DNA is TGTGCCAGCAGCGTAAGGTTCGTAGGGGAAGGAAACACCATATATTTT. Residues: CASSVRFVGEGNTIYF.

The V call is TRBV11-3, the J call TRBJ2-7; the D is unclear. The CDR3 sequence is 15 residues long. V was trimmed by 2 bases and J by 3 bases, leaving 14 bases between them. Germline CDR1 reads SGHNT; CDR2 reads YENEEA. CDR3 sequence reads: CASSLWQVSIYEQYF. The CDR3 DNA reads TGTGCCAGCAGCTTATGGCAGGTGTCGATCTACGAGCAGTACTTC.

J is TRBJ1-6 and V is TRBV5-6, with D perhaps TRBD1 (6 bases). Germline CDR1 is SGHDT and CDR2 is YYEEEE. There are 13 residues in the CDR3. Between the trimmed V and J ends, which lost 4 bases and 10 bases, there was a span of 12 bases. CDR3 sequence: CASSPDSRSPLHF. For the CDR3, the DNA is TGTGCCAGCAGCCCGGACAGTCGCTCACCCCTCCACTTT.

The CDR3 nucleotides are TGTGCCAGCAGCTTAGGCCAGGCCCATGACGAGCAGTACTTC. Residues: CASSLGQAHDEQYF. The rearrangement links TRBV7-8 to TRBJ2-7; D is uncertain. Germline CDR1 reads SGHVS; CDR2 reads FQNEAQ. V dropped 1 base and J dropped 5 bases, with 12 bases sitting between them. The CDR3 extends over 14 amino acids.

The V call is TRBV5-1, the J call TRBJ2-4; 14 bases agree with TRBD2. From germline, CDR1 is SGHRS and CDR2 YFSETQ. The CDR3 sequence is 20 residues long. After removal of 4 bases from V and 0 bases from J, the junction contained 12 bases not matched to a gene. The DNA of the CDR3 is TGCGCCAGCAGCGACGAGACTAGCGGGAGGGCCCTCGTAGCCAAAAACATTCAGTACTTC. Translating it yields CASSDETSGRALVAKNIQYF.

The chain is built from TRBV6-2 or TRBV6-3 and TRBJ2-7; 8 bases line up with TRBD2. V lost 0 bases, J lost 5 bases, and 6 bases stayed unmatched. CDR1 MNHEY and CDR2 SVGEGT come from the germline V gene. The CDR3 totals 15 residues. The DNA for the CDR3 is TGTGCCAGCAGTTACTCTGGCGGGAGGTCCCACGAGCAGTACTTC. It yields the protein CASSYSGGRSHEQYF.

The gene calls are TRBV6-4 and TRBJ1-2; 7 bases are shared with TRBD1. Germline assignment: CDR1 MRHNA and CDR2 SNTAGT. V lost 2 bases and J lost 7; bases outside the gene matches: 10. The CDR3 length is 15 residues. CDR3: CASSDGVQGVFGYTF. The CDR3 DNA follows: TGTGCCAGCAGTGACGGGGTCCAGGGGGTCTTTGGCTACACCTTC.

The gene calls are TRBV3-1 (or the pseudogene TRBV3-2) and TRBJ2-2; D gene ambiguous. This CDR3 has 15 residues. CDR1 is LGHDT, CDR2 YNNKEL, per germline (reference sequence). V was clipped by 3 bases and J by 5 bases, with 13 bases between them. Here the CDR3 DNA reads TGTGCCAGCAGCCAGAGGTTATCAGGTACCGGGGAGCTGTTTTTT. Its translation is CASSQRLSGTGELFF.

This clone occurred a few times. This chain joins TRBV7-9 and TRBJ2-3; 7 nucleotides agree with TRBD2. The CDR3 runs 14 residues. After removal of 4 bases from V and 5 bases from J, the junction contained 6 bases not matched to a gene. Germline V gives CDR1 SEHNR, CDR2 FQNEAQ (reference sequence). CDR3 amino acids: CASSSDGGKDTQYF. The CDR3, as DNA: TGTGCCAGCAGCTCCGACGGGGGGAAAGATACGCAGTATTTT.

The DNA of the CDR3 is TGTGCCAGCAGCTTAAAGCGAGCCTACGAGCAGTACTTC. Translated, it gives CASSLKRAYEQYF. The gene calls are TRBV7-2 and TRBJ2-7; D gene unclear. The length of the CDR3 is 13 residues. CDR1 and CDR2 (germline): SGHTA, FQGNSA. Trimming stripped 2 bases from V and 2 bases from J, with 7 bases between.

The chain recombines TRBV27 with TRBJ1-1, with unresolved D. CDR3 length equals 13 residues. Germline CDR1 MNHEY, CDR2 SMNVEV (reference sequence). V was trimmed by 5 bases and J by 1 base, leaving 8 bases between them. The CDR3 nucleotides read TGTGCCAGCAGTCAAACCTGGAACACTGAAGCTTTCTTT. Its protein product is CASSQTWNTEAFF.

This clone was detected only once. The chain employs TRBV10-2 and TRBJ2-7; D is undetermined. The CDR3 runs to 12 residues. Per the germline V gene, CDR1 is WSHSY and CDR2 is SAAADI. The CDR3 is CASGEWAYEQYV. The CDR3 bases are TGCGCCAGCGGTGAATGGGCCTACGAGCAGTACGTC.

The chain recombines TRBV6-6 with TRBJ2-1; D remains unclear. The germline V gene encodes CDR1 MNHNY and CDR2 SVGAGI (reference sequence). The V gene lost 2 bases and the J gene lost 2 bases, with 7 bases spanning the gap. The CDR3 runs 14 residues. The CDR3 loop reads CASSYGITYNEQFF. The CDR3 nucleotides read TGTGCCAGCAGTTACGGGATTACCTACAATGAGCAGTTCTTC.

The genes are TRBV3-1 (or the pseudogene TRBV3-2) and TRBJ2-7; D unclear. CDR3 size: 11 residues. V lost 3 bases, J lost 8 bases, and 8 bases lay in between. Germline loops: CDR1 LGHDT, CDR2 YNNKEL (reference sequence). The CDR3 sequence: CASSHNTKQYF. The CDR3 bases are TGTGCCAGCAGCCATAACACGAAGCAGTACTTC.